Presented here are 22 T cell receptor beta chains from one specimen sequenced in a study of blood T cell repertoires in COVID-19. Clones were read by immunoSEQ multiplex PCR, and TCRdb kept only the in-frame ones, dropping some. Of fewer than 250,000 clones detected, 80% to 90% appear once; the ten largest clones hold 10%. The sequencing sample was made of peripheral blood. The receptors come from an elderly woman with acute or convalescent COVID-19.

The CDR3: CASSQSPEVNQPQHF. The CDR3 region has the DNA TGTGCCAGCAGTCAGTCCCCAGAAGTCAATCAGCCCCAGCATTTT. This chain connects TRBV27 to TRBJ1-5; no firm D call. Trimming pared 5 bases from V and 3 bases from J, leaving 14 bases between. This CDR3 region has 15 residues. The germline V gene has CDR1 MNHEY and CDR2 SMNVEV (reference sequence).

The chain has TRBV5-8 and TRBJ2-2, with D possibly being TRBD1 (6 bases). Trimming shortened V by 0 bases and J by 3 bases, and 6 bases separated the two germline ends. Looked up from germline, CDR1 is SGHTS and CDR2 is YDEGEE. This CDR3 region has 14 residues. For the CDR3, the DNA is TGTGCCAGCAGCTTGGGACAGGACACCGGGGAGCTGTTTTTT. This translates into CASSLGQDTGELFF.

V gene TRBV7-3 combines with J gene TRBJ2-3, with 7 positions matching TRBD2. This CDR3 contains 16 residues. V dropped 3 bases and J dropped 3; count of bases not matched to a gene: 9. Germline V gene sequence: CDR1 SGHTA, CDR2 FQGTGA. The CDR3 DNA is TGTGCCAGCAGCTTCAATGGCGGGGGTTGGACAGATACGCAGTATTTT. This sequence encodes CASSFNGGGWTDTQYF.

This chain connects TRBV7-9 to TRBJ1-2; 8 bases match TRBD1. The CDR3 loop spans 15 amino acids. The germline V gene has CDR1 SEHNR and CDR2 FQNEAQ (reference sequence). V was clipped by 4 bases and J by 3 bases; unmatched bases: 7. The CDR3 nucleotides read TGTGCCAGCAGCTCGGGACAGGCCTCTTACTATGGCTACACCTTC. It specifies CASSSGQASYYGYTF.

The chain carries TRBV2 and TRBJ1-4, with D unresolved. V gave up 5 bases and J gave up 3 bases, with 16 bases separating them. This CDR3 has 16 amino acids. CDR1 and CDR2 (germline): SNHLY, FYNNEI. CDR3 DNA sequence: TGTGCCAGCAGTTTGGGCACCGGTAACCCTAATGAAAAACTGTTTTTT. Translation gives CASSLGTGNPNEKLFF.

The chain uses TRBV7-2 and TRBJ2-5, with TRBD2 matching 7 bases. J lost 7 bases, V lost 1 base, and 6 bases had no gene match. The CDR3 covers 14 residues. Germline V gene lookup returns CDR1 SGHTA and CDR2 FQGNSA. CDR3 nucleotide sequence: TGTGCCAGCAGCTTAGGGGACTACACTGGGACCCAGTACTTC. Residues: CASSLGDYTGTQYF.

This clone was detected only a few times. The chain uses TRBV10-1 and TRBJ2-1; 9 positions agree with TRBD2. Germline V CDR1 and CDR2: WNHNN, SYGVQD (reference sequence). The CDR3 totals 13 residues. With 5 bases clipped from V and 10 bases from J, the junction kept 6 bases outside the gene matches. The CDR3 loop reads CASSNSGGWEQFF. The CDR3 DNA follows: TGCGCCAGCAGTAATAGCGGGGGATGGGAGCAGTTCTTC.

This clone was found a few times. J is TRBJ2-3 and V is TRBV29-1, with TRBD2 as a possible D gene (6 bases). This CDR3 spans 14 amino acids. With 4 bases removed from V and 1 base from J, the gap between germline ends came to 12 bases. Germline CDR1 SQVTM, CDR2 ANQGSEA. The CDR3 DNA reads TGCAGCGTTGCGGGCGGGGACCGCACAGATACGCAGTATTTT. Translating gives CSVAGGDRTDTQYF.

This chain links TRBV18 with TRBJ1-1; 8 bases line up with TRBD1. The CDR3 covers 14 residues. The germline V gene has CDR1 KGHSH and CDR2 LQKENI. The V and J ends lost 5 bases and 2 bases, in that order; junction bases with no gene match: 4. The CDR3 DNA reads TGTGCCAGCTCAGAGGACAGGGTTAACACTGAAGCTTTCTTT. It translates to CASSEDRVNTEAFF.

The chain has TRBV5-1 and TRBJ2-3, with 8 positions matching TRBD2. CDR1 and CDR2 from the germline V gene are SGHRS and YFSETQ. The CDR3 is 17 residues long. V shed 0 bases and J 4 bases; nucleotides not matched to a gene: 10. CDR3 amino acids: CASSLEGSSGSADTQYF. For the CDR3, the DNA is TGCGCCAGCAGCTTGGAAGGCTCAAGCGGGAGTGCAGATACGCAGTATTTT.

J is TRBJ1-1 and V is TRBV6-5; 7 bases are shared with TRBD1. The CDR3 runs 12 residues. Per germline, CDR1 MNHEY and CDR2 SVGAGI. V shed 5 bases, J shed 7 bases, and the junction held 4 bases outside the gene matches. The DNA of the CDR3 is TGTGCCAGCAGTCGACAGGGCTTTGAAGCTTTCTTT. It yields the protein CASSRQGFEAFF.

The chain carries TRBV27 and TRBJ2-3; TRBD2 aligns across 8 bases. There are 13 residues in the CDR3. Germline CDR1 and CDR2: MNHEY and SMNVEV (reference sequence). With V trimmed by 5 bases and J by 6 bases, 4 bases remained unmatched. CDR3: CASSPREGDTQYF. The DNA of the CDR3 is TGTGCCAGCAGTCCACGGGAGGGCGATACGCAGTATTTT.

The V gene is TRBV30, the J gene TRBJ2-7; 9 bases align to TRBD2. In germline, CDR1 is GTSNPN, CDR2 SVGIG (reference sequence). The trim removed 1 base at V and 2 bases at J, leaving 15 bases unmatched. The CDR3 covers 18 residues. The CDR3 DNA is TGTGCCTGGAGTGATCAGGCGTGGCGGGGGGGCAATCCCTACGAGCAGTACTTC. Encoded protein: CAWSDQAWRGGNPYEQYF.

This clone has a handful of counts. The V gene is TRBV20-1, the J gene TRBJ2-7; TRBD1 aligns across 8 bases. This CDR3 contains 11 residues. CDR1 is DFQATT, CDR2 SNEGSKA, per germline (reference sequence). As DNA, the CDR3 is TGCAGCGGACAGGGTGCCTACGAGCAGTACTTC. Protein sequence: CSGQGAYEQYF.

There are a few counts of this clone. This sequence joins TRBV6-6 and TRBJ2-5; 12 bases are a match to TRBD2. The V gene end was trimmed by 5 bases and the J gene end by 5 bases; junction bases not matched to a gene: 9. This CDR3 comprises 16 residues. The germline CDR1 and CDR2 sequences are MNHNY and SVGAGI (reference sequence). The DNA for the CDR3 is TGTGCCAGCAGTGGGACTAGCGGGCCGGTAGGGGAGACCCAGTACTTC. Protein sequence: CASSGTSGPVGETQYF.

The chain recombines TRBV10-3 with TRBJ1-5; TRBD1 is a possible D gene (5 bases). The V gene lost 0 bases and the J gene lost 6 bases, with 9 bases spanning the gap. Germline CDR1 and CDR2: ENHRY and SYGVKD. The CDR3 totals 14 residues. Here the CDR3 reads CAISESSQGQPQHF. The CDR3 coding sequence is TGTGCCATCAGTGAGTCGTCTCAGGGTCAGCCCCAGCATTTT.

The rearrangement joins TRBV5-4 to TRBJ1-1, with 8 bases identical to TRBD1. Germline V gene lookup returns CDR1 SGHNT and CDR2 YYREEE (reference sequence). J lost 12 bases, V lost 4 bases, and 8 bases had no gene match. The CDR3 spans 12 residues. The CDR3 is CASSTQDRETFF. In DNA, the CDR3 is TGTGCCAGCAGCACCCAGGACAGGGAGACTTTCTTT.

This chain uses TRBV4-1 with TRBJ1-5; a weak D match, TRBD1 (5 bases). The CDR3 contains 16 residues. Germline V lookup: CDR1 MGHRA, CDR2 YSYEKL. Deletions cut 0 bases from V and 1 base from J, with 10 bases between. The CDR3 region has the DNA TGCGCCAGCAGCCAAGATGGGGGGGGGAGCAATCAGCCCCAGCATTTT. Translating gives CASSQDGGGSNQPQHF.

The CDR3 region is CAWQLAGGFNEQFF. As DNA, the CDR3 is TGTGCCTGGCAACTAGCGGGAGGTTTCAATGAGCAGTTCTTC. The rearrangement joins TRBV30 to TRBJ2-1, with 12 bases fitting TRBD2. The CDR3 covers 14 residues. The trim removed 5 bases at V and 6 bases at J, leaving 5 bases unmatched. CDR1 and CDR2 from the germline V gene are GTSNPN and SVGIG (reference sequence).

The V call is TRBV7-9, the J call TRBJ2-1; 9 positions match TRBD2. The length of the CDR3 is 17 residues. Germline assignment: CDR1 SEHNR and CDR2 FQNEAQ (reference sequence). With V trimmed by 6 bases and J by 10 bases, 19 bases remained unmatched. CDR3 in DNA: TGTGCCAGCAGTCCTACAGCTGGGCGGGGGGGCTACCAGGAGCAGTTCTTC. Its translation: CASSPTAGRGGYQEQFF.

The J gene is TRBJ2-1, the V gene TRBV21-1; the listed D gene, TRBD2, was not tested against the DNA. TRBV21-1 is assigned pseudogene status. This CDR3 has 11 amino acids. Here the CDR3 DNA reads TGTGCCAGCAGCAACTTAAATGAGCAGTTCTTC. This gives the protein CASSNLNEQFF.

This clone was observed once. The CDR3 loop is CASSPPNRGSGELFF. DNA of the CDR3: TGTGCCAGCTCACCACCAAACAGGGGATCCGGGGAGCTGTTTTTT. The chain recombines TRBV18 with TRBJ2-2; 7 bases are a match to TRBD1. J gave up 6 bases and V 0 bases, and 4 bases lay outside the gene matches. There are 15 residues in the CDR3. Germline V CDR1 and CDR2: KGHSH, LQKENI.